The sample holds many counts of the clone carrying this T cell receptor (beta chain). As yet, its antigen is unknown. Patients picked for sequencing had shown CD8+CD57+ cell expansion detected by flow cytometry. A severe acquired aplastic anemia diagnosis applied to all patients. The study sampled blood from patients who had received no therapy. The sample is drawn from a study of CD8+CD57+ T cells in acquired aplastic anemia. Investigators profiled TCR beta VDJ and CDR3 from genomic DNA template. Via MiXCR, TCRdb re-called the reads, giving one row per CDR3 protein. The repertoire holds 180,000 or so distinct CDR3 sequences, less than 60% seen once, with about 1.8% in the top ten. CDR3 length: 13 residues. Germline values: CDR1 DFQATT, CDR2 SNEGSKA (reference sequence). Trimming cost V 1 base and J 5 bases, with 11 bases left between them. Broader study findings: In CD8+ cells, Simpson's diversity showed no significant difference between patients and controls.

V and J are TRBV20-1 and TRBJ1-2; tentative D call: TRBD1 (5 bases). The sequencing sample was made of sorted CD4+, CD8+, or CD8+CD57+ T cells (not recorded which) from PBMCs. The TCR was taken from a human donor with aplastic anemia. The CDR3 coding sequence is TGCAGTGCTAGAGGTTCTGAGGGGTATGGCTACACCTTC. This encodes CSARGSEGYGYTF.